The next 11 T cell receptor beta chains were all read from a single sample in a study of blood T cell repertoires in COVID-19. Assay: immunoSEQ multiplex PCR; the TCRdb copy retains only in-frame clones and omits some. The sample shows 200,000 or so clones, around 82% of them seen only once. Specimen: PBMCs or T cells enriched from blood (not recorded which). These receptors all stem from a woman aged 45-60 years who had been exposed to COVID-19.

The genes are TRBV4-1 and TRBJ2-2, with D unresolved. Germline V gene lookup returns CDR1 MGHRA and CDR2 YSYEKL. The germline V and J ends were trimmed by 1 base and 6 bases, with 12 bases remaining between them. The CDR3 is made up of 15 amino acids. For the CDR3, the DNA is TGCGCCAGCAGCCAAGGATGGAGCCCGTCCGGGGAGCTGTTTTTT. This codes for CASSQGWSPSGELFF.

The chain carries TRBV5-8 and TRBJ1-2; D is unclear. V was trimmed by 3 bases and J by 4 bases, leaving 7 bases between them. Germline lookup yields CDR1 SGHTS and CDR2 YDEGEE. The CDR3 runs 12 residues. The CDR3 protein is CASSSGTYGYTF. CDR3 DNA: TGTGCCAGCAGCTCGGGAACCTATGGCTACACCTTC.

V is TRBV12-3 or TRBV12-4 and J is TRBJ1-1; D ambiguous. Between the trimmed V and J ends, which lost 5 bases and 9 bases, there was a span of 16 bases. The CDR3 has 13 amino acids. CDR3 bases: TGTGCCAGCAGTCCCCGACGGGAGGGTAAAGCTTTCTTT. Translating gives CASSPRREGKAFF.

The chain uses TRBV11-1 and TRBJ1-6; D gene uncertain. The CDR3 extends over 15 amino acids. Germline V lookup: CDR1 SGHAT, CDR2 FQDESV (reference sequence). Trimming pared 1 base from V and 10 bases from J, leaving 14 bases between. CDR3 nucleotides: TGTGCCAGCAGCTTAGAAATACCGGGGAGGTCACCCCTCCACTTT. This sequence encodes CASSLEIPGRSPLHF.

The chain carries TRBV5-1 and TRBJ1-1; perhaps TRBD1 as D (6 bases). Germline-derived CDR1 and CDR2 are SGHRS and YFSETQ. The CDR3 spans 14 residues. V was cut by 4 bases and J by 2 bases, with 12 bases left in between. The CDR3 DNA reads as TGCGCCAGCAGCCAGGGGTCTGCAAACACTGAAGCTTTCTTT. Protein: CASSQGSANTEAFF. Full variable domain (remainder filled in from reference TRBV5-1 and TRBJ1-1): KAGVTQTPRYLIKTRGQQVTLSCSPISGHRSVSWYQQTPGQGLQFLFEYFSETQRNKGNFPGRFSGRQFSNSRSEMNVSTLELGDSALYLCASSQGSANTEAFFGQGTRLTVV.

The chain recombines TRBV5-8 with TRBJ2-6, with a weak D call TRBD1 (6 bases). The V end lost 4 bases, the J end lost 8 bases, and 19 bases lay between the germline ends. The CDR3 has 16 amino acids. Germline CDR1 SGHTS, CDR2 YDEGEE. The CDR3 here is CASSLYGTPGTNVLTF. CDR3 bases: TGTGCCAGCAGCCTATACGGGACACCGGGAACCAACGTCCTGACTTTC.

J is TRBJ1-1 and V is TRBV7-2; D uncertain. Germline V gene lookup returns CDR1 SGHTA and CDR2 FQGNSA. V was pared by 0 bases and J by 8 bases, with 7 bases between. The length of the CDR3 is 12 residues. The CDR3 bases are TGTGCCAGCAGCTTAGCCCTTCAGGAAGCTTTCTTT. Protein: CASSLALQEAFF.

V gene TRBV21-1 combines with J gene TRBJ2-7; the D call in the table, TRBD1, was not verified against the DNA. TRBV21-1 is shown as a pseudogene. This CDR3 comprises 16 residues. The CDR3 reads CASSKGGQGGSYEQYF. The CDR3 DNA follows: TGTGCCAGCAGCAAAGGGGGACAGGGCGGATCCTACGAGCAGTACTTC.

This clone was recorded only once. CDR3 sequence reads: CASSRAGLLDYGYTF. For the CDR3, the DNA is TGTGCCAGCAGCCGAGCGGGGCTCTTAGACTATGGCTACACCTTC. The gene calls are TRBV3-1 (or the pseudogene TRBV3-2) and TRBJ1-2, with TRBD1 as a possible D gene (5 bases). The V gene lost 4 bases and the J gene lost 3 bases, with 15 bases spanning the gap. The germline gives CDR1 LGHDT, CDR2 YNNKEL (reference sequence). The CDR3 totals 15 residues.

CDR3 nucleotides: TGTGCCAGCAGCCAGACAGGTTACGAGCAGTACTTC. Residues: CASSQTGYEQYF. V gene TRBV11-2 combines with J gene TRBJ2-7, with D tentatively TRBD1 (6 bases). Trimming left V 5 bases short and J 4 bases short, with 9 bases between. Germline V gene lookup returns CDR1 SGHAT and CDR2 FQNNGV. The CDR3 contains 12 residues.

The chain carries TRBV5-1 and TRBJ1-4, with TRBD1 matching 7 bases. The CDR3 runs to 15 residues. The V and J ends lost 0 bases and 7 bases, in that order; junction bases with no gene match: 6. The germline V gene has CDR1 SGHRS and CDR2 YFSETQ. CDR3 DNA: TGCGCCAGCAGCTTGGGTAGGGGGCGCGGTGAAAAACTGTTTTTT. It specifies CASSLGRGRGEKLFF. The complete variable domain, with remaining parts taken from reference TRBV5-1 and TRBJ1-4, reads KAGVTQTPRYLIKTRGQQVTLSCSPISGHRSVSWYQQTPGQGLQFLFEYFSETQRNKGNFPGRFSGRQFSNSRSEMNVSTLELGDSALYLCASSLGRGRGEKLFFGSGTQLSVL.